These T cell receptor beta chains were read from a single sample in a study of PD-1 blockade in mismatch repair-deficient tumors. TCRdb keeps only in-frame clones here, not all; method: immunoSEQ multiplex PCR. The table includes about 34,000 clones, 65% to 85% detected once. The material sequenced was PBMCs, taken around 6 weeks after starting pembrolizumab. All receptors come from an adult with mismatch repair-deficient cancer. The CDR3 runs from the conserved cysteine through the conserved F or W. A D gene is named only where the DNA matches it firmly. Not every row has a clone size; where given, it reads once, few, many or a size class.

v_gene,abundance,d_gene,j_gene,CDR3nt,CDR3aa
TRBV19,.,.,TRBJ2-7,TGTGCCGGTACAAAACACTACGAGCAGTACTTC,CAGTKHYEQYF
TRBV28,.,.,TRBJ2-1,TGTGCCAGCAGTTTAAGGTACAGGGTTAGGTCCTACAATGAGCAGTTCTTC,CASSLRYRVRSYNEQFF
TRBV9,.,TRBD1,TRBJ1-5,TGTGCCAGCAGCCGGGGACAGGGTAGCAATCAGCCCCAGCATTTT,CASSRGQGSNQPQHF
TRBV10-3,.,TRBD1,TRBJ2-7,TGTGCCATCAGTGAGTCCGCTTGGGACAGAGATTACGAGCAGTACTTC,CAISESAWDRDYEQYF
TRBV5-4,.,TRBD2,TRBJ2-3,TGTGCCAGCAGCTTAAGCGGGAGGAGTACAGATACGCAGTATTTT,CASSLSGRSTDTQYF
TRBV2,.,.,TRBJ1-5,TGTGCCAGCAGCCCCGACAGTTATCAGCCCCAGCATTTT,CASSPDSYQPQHF
TRBV7-2,.,TRBD2,TRBJ2-3,TGTGCCAGCAGCTTAGGGGCCCCGGGACTAGCCGAAGGTACGCAGTATTTT,CASSLGAPGLAEGTQYF
TRBV29-1,.,TRBD2,TRBJ2-7,TGCAGCGTTGAAGAAGGTCGTCTAGCGGGAGGTTACGAGCAGTACTTC,CSVEEGRLAGGYEQYF
TRBV28,.,TRBD1,TRBJ1-3,TGTGCCAGCAGACGACAGGGTTTAGGAAACACCATATATTTT,CASRRQGLGNTIYF
TRBV5-1,.,.,TRBJ1-1,TGCGCCAGCAGCTTGCATTATCTGCAGGGACATGAAGCTTTCTTT,CASSLHYLQGHEAFF
TRBV4-1,.,.,TRBJ2-7,TGCGCCAGCAGCCAGGCCGGGACACGCAACGAGCAGTACTTC,CASSQAGTRNEQYF
TRBV5-5,.,TRBD1,TRBJ2-7,TGTGCCAGCAGCTCACTTATGACAGGGCACTACGAGCAGTACTTC,CASSSLMTGHYEQYF
TRBV6-1,.,TRBD2,TRBJ2-2,TGTGCCAGCAGTGAAGGCTTAATAGCGGGAGGGGCCGGGGAGCTGTTTTTT,CASSEGLIAGGAGELFF
TRBV27,once,.,TRBJ2-7,TGTGCCAGCAGTTTATCGAACACCATCTACGAGCAGTACTTC,CASSLSNTIYEQYF
TRBV5-4,.,TRBD2,TRBJ2-1,TGTGCCAGCAGCTTGGGCGCGGGAGCCGGTAATGAGCAGTTCTTC,CASSLGAGAGNEQFF
TRBV5-1,.,TRBD1,TRBJ1-1,TGCGCCAGCAGCTTGGGGACAGGGAACACTGAAGCTTTCTTT,CASSLGTGNTEAFF
TRBV5-1,few,TRBD2,TRBJ2-7,TGCGCCAGCAGCTTCCGGGGCGGGAGTATCGACGAGCAGTACTTC,CASSFRGGSIDEQYF
TRBV28,once,TRBD1,TRBJ1-3,TGTGCCAGCAGGCCTACCACAGGGGGTAGAACCGGAAACACCATATATTTT,CASRPTTGGRTGNTIYF
TRBV28,.,TRBD1,TRBJ1-2,TGTGCCAGCAGTTTAACGTCGACAGGGAGCGCCTATGGCTACACCTTC,CASSLTSTGSAYGYTF
TRBV18,.,TRBD1,TRBJ1-1,TGTGCCAGCTCAGCCTTTTTATCGCAAACAGGGGGTGAAGCTTTCTTT,CASSAFLSQTGGEAFF
TRBV19,.,.,TRBJ2-1,TGTGCCAGTAGTATGGGTTCTGTGATAGGGGTCCGCTACAATGAGCAGTTCTTC,CASSMGSVIGVRYNEQFF
TRBV6-5,.,TRBD1,TRBJ1-4,TGTGCCAGCAGTGGGGACAGGGAGAATGAAAAACTGTTTTTT,CASSGDRENEKLFF
TRBV5-1,.,TRBD1,TRBJ1-2,TGCGCCAGCAGCTTGGGCGGACAGGGGGATGGCTACACCTTC,CASSLGGQGDGYTF
TRBV18,few,TRBD1,TRBJ1-3,TGTGCCAGCTCACCGACAGGGACAGGCCTCTCTGGAAACACCATATATTTT,CASSPTGTGLSGNTIYF
TRBV11-2,.,TRBD2,TRBJ2-5,TGTGCCAGCAGCTCCTCAAGCGGGAGAGGGGAGACCCAGTACTTC,CASSSSSGRGETQYF
TRBV6-4,few,.,TRBJ2-2,TGTGCCAGCAGTGGAACAGGGAACACCGGGGAGCTGTTTTTT,CASSGTGNTGELFF
TRBV7-8,.,TRBD1,TRBJ1-4,TGTGCCAGCAGCCTGGACAGGACTAATGAAAAACTGTTTTTT,CASSLDRTNEKLFF
TRBV5-1,.,TRBD2,TRBJ2-3,TGCGCCAGCAGCTCGGGACTAGCGGAGAGCTCAGATACGCAGTATTTT,CASSSGLAESSDTQYF
TRBV11-3,.,TRBD2,TRBJ2-1,TGTGCCAGCAGCACTGGAACCGGGACTAGCGGAAACAACAATGAGCAGTTCTTC,CASSTGTGTSGNNNEQFF